The present T cell receptor beta chain was sequenced within a study of T cells after yellow fever vaccination. Study-wide points: Most primary-vaccination clones recurred post-booster (just under 98% CD4, about 90% CD8). Compared with primary, the secondary response was weaker and peaked at day 5, not 15.

On this clonotype: Its antigen is unidentified.

Trimming shortened V by 0 bases and J by 4 bases, and 9 bases separated the two germline ends. The CDR3 totals 13 residues. Germline V gives CDR1 GTSNPN, CDR2 SVGIG (reference sequence). A process of 5'RACE template switching, which added a universal primer site and UMIs, was used to make TCR cDNA. TCRdb re-derived calls from the 5' RACE reads in MiXCR, one entry per CDR3 protein. The sample records 450,000 to 550,000 distinct CDR3 sequences, roughly 21% being singletons. The clonotype comes from a man aged 30 to 45 who received the YFV17D yellow fever vaccine. The sequencing here drew on PBMCs, taken 15 days after the yellow fever booster vaccination. This chain connects TRBV30 to TRBJ1-1; no clear D gene. CDR3 in amino acids: CAWSVTLSTEAFF. The CDR3 nucleotides read TGTGCCTGGAGTGTCACGTTGAGCACTGAAGCTTTCTTT. Based on the CDR3 plus reference TRBV30 and TRBJ1-1, the full variable domain is SQTIHQWPATLVQPVGSPLSLECTVEGTSNPNLYWYRQAAGRGLQLLFYSVGIGQISSEVPQNLSASRPQDRQFILSSKKLLLSDSGFYLCAWSVTLSTEAFFGQGTRLTVV.